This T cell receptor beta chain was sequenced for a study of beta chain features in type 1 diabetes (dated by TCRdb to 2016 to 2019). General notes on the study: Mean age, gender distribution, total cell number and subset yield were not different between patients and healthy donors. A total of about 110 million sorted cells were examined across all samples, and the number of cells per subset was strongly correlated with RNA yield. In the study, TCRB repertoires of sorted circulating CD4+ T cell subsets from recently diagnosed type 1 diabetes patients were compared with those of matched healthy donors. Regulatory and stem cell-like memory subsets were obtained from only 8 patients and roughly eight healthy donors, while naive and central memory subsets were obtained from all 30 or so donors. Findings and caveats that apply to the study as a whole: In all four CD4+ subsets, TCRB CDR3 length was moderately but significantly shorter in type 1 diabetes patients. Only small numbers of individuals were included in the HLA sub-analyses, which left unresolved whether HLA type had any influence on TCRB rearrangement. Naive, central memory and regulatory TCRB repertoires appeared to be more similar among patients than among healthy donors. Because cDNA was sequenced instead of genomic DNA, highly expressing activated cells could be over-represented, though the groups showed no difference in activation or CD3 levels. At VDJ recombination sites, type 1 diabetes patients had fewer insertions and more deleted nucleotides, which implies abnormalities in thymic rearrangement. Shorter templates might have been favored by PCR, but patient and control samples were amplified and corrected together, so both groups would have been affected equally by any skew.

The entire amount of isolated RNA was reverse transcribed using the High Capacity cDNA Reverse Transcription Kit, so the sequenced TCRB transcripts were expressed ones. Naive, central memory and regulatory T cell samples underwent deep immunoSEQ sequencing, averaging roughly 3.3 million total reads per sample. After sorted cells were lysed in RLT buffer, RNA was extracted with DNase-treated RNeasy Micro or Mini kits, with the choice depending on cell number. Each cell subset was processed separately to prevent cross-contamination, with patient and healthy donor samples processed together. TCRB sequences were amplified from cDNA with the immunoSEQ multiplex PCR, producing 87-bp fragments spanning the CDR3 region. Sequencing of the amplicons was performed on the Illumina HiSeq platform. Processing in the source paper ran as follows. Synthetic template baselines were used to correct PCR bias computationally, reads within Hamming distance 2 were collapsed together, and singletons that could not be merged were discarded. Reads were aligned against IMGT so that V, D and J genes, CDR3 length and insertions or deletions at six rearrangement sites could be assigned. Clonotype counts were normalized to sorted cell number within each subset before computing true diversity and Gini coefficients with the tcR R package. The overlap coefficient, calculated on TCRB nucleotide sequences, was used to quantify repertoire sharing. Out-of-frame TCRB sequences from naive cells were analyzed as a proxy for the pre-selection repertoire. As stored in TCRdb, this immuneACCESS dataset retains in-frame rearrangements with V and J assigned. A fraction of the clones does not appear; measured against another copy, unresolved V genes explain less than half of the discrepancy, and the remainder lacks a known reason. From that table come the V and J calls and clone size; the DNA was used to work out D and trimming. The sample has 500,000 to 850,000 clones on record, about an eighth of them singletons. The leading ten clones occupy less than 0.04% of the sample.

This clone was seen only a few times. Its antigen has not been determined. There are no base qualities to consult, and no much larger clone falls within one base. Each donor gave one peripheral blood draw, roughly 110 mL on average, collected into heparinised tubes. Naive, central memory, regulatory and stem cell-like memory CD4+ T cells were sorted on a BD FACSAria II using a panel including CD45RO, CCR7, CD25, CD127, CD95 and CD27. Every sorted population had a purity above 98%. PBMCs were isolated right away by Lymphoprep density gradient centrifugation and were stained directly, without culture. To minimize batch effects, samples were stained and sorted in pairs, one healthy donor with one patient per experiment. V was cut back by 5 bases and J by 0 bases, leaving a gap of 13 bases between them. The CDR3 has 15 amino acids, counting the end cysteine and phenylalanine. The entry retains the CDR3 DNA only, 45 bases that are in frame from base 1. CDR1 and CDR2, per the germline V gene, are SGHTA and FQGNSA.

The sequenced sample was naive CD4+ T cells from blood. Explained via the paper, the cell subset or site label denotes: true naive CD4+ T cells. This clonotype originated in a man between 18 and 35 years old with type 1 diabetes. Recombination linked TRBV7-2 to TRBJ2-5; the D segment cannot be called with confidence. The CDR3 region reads CASSPSDWYQETQYF. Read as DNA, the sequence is TGTGCCAGCAGCCCCAGCGATTGGTACCAAGAGACCCAGTACTTC.